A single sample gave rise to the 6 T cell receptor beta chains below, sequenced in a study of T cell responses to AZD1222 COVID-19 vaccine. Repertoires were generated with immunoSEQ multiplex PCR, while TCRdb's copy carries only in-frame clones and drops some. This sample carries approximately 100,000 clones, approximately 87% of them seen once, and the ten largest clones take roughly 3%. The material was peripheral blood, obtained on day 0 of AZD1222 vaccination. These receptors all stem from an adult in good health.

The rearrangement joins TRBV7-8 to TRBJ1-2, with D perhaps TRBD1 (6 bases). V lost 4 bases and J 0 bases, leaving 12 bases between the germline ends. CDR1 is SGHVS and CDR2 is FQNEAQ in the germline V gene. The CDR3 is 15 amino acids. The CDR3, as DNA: TGTGCCAGCAGCTACCGAGACAGGACTAACTATGGCTACACCTTC. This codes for CASSYRDRTNYGYTF.

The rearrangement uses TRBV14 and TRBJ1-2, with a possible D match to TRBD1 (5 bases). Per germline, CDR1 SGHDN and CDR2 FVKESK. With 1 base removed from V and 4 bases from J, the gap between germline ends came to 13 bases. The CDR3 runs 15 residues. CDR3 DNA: TGTGCCAGCAGCCAAGCATCGGCAGGGCTCTATGGCTACACCTTC. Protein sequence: CASSQASAGLYGYTF.

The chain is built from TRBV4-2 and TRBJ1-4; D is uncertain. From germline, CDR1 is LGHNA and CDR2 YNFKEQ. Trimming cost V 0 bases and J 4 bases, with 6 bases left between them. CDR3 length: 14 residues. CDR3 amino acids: CASSQDLSNEKLFF. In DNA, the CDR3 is TGTGCCAGCAGCCAAGATCTCAGTAATGAAAAACTGTTTTTT.

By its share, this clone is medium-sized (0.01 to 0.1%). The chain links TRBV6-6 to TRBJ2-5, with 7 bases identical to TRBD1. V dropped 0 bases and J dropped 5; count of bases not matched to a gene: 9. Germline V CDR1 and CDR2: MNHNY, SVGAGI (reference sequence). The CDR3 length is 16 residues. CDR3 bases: TGTGCCAGCAGTTACTCGAGTCCGGACAGGTTCGAGACCCAGTACTTC. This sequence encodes CASSYSSPDRFETQYF.

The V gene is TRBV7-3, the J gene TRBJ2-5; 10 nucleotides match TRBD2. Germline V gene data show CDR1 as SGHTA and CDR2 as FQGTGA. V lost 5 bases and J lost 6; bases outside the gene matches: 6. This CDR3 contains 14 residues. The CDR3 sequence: CASSETSGTKTQYF. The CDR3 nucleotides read TGTGCCAGCAGCGAAACTAGCGGGACAAAGACCCAGTACTTC.

The CDR3 loop reads CASSLAGTGVNEKLFF. CDR3 in DNA: TGTGCCAGCAGCTTGGCCGGGACAGGAGTAAATGAAAAACTGTTTTTT. V is TRBV5-4 and J is TRBJ1-4, with 8 bases matching TRBD1. Germline V gene lookup returns CDR1 SGHNT and CDR2 YYREEE (reference sequence). With 0 bases clipped from V and 5 bases from J, the junction kept 6 bases outside the gene matches. The length of the CDR3 is 16 residues.